What follows describes a single TCR beta chain. Its antigen is still unknown. This record belongs to a study of OX40 agonist ivuxolimab in advanced cancers. Study-wide findings and caveats: Specificity for antigen went undetermined in the expanded peripheral T cells.

With autoimmune disease history or systemic immunosuppression, patients were excluded. V was pared by 0 bases and J by 8 bases, with 14 bases between. This CDR3 region has 14 residues. CDR1 SGHRS and CDR2 YFSETQ come from the germline V gene. TCRdb's copy holds only in-frame clones and misses some; the assay was immunoSEQ multiplex PCR. In the table there are tens of thousands of clones, about 73% of which are singletons. The source material was CD4+ or CD8+ T cells sorted from blood, sampled in a trial of the OX40 agonist ivuxolimab. V usage is TRBV5-1 and J usage is TRBJ1-2; D may be TRBD1 (5 bases). The TCR was taken from an adult with an advanced solid tumor such as melanoma, head and neck, liver or kidney cancer. The CDR3 loop reads CASSLEFAGNGYTF. The CDR3 region has the DNA TGCGCCAGCAGCTTGGAATTCGCAGGGAACGGCTACACCTTC.